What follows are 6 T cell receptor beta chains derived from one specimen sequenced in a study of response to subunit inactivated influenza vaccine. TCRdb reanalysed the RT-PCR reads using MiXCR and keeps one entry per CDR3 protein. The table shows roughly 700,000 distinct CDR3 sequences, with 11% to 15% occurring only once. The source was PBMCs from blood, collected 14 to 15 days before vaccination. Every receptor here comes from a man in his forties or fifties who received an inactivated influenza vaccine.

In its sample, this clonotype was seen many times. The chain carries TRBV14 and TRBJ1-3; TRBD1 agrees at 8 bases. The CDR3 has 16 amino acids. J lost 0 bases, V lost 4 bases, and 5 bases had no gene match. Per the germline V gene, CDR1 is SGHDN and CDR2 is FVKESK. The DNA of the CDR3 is TGTGCCAGCAGCCGGATTACAGGGGGCTCTGGAAACACCATATATTTT. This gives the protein CASSRITGGSGNTIYF.

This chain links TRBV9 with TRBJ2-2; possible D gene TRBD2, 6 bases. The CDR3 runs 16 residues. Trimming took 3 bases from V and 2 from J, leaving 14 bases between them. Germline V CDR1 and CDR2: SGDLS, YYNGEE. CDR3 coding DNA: TGTGCCAGCAGCGGGTCGGGAGCGGAAAACACCGGGGAGCTGTTTTTT. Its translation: CASSGSGAENTGELFF. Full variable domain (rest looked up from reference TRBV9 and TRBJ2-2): DSGVTQTPKHLITATGQRVTLRCSPRSGDLSVYWYQQSLDQGLQFLIQYYNGEERAKGNILERFSAQQFPDLHSELNLSSLELGDSALYFCASSGSGAENTGELFFGEGSRLTVL.

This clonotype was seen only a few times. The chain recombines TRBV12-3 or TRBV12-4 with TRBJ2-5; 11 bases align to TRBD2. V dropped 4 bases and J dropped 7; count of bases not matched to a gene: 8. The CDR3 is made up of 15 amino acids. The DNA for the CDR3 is TGTGCCAGCAGTTCCCCGGGACTAGCGGAGGGGACCCAGTACTTC. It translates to CASSSPGLAEGTQYF.

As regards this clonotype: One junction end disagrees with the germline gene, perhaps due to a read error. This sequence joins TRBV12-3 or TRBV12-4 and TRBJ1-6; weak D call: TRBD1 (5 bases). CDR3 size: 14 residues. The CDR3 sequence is CAGSLGGVDSPLHF. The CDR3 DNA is TGTGCCGGCAGTTTGGGAGGGGTTGATTCACCCCTCCACTTT.

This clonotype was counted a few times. CDR3 DNA sequence: TGCGCCAGCAGCTTGGTGGGGGAGTACCAAGAGACCCAGTACTTC. It codes for CASSLVGEYQETQYF. The chain links TRBV5-1 to TRBJ2-5; perhaps D is TRBD1 or TRBD2 (5 bases each). CDR3 length equals 15 residues. Trimming took off 0 bases at V and 0 bases at J, with 9 bases between the two ends. Germline V lookup: CDR1 SGHRS, CDR2 YFSETQ.

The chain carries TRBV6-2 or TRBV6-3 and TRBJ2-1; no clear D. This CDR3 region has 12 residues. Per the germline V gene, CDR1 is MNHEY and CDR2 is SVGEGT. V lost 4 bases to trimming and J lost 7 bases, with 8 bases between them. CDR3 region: CASSWGVNEQFF. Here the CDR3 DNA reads TGTGCCAGCAGTTGGGGTGTTAATGAGCAGTTCTTC.